These 31 T cell receptor beta chains share one sample of origin, sequenced in a study of shared clonotypes between healthy human individuals. The repertoire was sequenced with immunoSEQ multiplex PCR; TCRdb's copy has only in-frame clones and lacks some. The sample carries about 1.1 million clones, 70% to 80% recorded once. Sequencing was performed on memory CD4+ T cells from PBMCs. The subset here: CD45RA-negative fraction. The receptors stem from a man between 18 and 29 years old in good health. Some clones in this sample may be carry-over from other donors' samples.

This chain uses TRBV30 with TRBJ1-5; 7 bases map to TRBD1. Germline-derived CDR1 and CDR2 are GTSNPN and SVGIG (reference sequence). V lost 4 bases and J lost 2; bases outside the gene matches: 5. The CDR3 runs to 14 residues. In DNA form, the CDR3 reads TGTGCCTGGACCAGGGGGATCGGCAATCAGCCCCAGCATTTT. Its protein product is CAWTRGIGNQPQHF.

The chain uses TRBV5-1 and TRBJ1-1; possibly TRBD1 for D (5 bases). The CDR3 length is 14 residues. The ends were cut back, 4 bases at V and 2 bases at J, with 12 bases in the middle. The germline V gene encodes CDR1 SGHRS and CDR2 YFSETQ. CDR3 coding DNA: TGCGCCAGCAGCATCGGGGCGGGAAACACTGAAGCTTTCTTT. Residues: CASSIGAGNTEAFF.

This chain joins TRBV5-1 and TRBJ2-1; 9 nucleotides agree with TRBD2. V was clipped by 3 bases and J by 8 bases; unmatched bases: 12. Germline CDR1 and CDR2: SGHRS and YFSETQ. CDR3 length: 16 residues. The CDR3 DNA reads TGCGCCAGCAGCTGGGCGCCGGGACTAGCTGTCGATGAGCAGTTCTTC. It encodes CASSWAPGLAVDEQFF. Full variable domain (remainder filled in from reference TRBV5-1 and TRBJ2-1): KAGVTQTPRYLIKTRGQQVTLSCSPISGHRSVSWYQQTPGQGLQFLFEYFSETQRNKGNFPGRFSGRQFSNSRSEMNVSTLELGDSALYLCASSWAPGLAVDEQFFGPGTRLTVL.

The rearrangement joins TRBV9 to TRBJ2-7; TRBD2 might be the D (6 bases). The ends were cut back, 4 bases at V and 0 bases at J, with 11 bases in the middle. CDR3 length: 14 amino acids. Germline lookup yields CDR1 SGDLS and CDR2 YYNGEE. CDR3 protein: CASSSGLYSYEQYF. The CDR3 DNA reads TGTGCCAGCAGCTCGGGACTTTACTCCTACGAGCAGTACTTC.

A remark on this clone: At one end the junction does not follow the germline gene, possibly because of a read error. The rearrangement joins TRBV7-9 to TRBJ2-5, with D perhaps TRBD2 (6 bases). The CDR3 contains 15 residues. Germline V gene data show CDR1 as SEHNR and CDR2 as FQNEAQ (reference sequence). The DNA of the CDR3 is TGTGCCAGCACCTTAGGAGGGATAAAGGGAGAGACCCAGTACTTC. This gives the protein CASTLGGIKGETQYF. Combining the CDR3 with reference TRBV7-9 and TRBJ2-5 gives the whole variable domain DTGVSQNPRHKITKRGQNVTFRCDPISEHNRLYWYRQTLGQGPEFLTYFQNEAQLEKSRLLSDRFSAERPKGSFSTLEIQRTEQGDSAMYLCASTLGGIKGETQYFGPGTRLLVL.

The rearrangement links TRBV4-2 to TRBJ1-5; 7 bases fit TRBD1. The CDR3 has 15 residues. Trimming cost V 3 bases and J 5 bases; bases outside gene matches: 7. Germline CDR1 is LGHNA and CDR2 is YNFKEQ. The CDR3 protein is CASSQGTRGDQPQHF. Here the CDR3 DNA reads TGTGCCAGCAGCCAGGGCACCAGGGGGGATCAGCCCCAGCATTTT.

This clone has at least ten counts. The chain has TRBV29-1 and TRBJ1-2, with 7 bases matching TRBD1. Trimming took 8 bases from V and 2 from J; bases not matched to a gene: 8. This CDR3 contains 13 residues. The V gene's germline CDR1 is SQVTM and CDR2 ANQGSEA. The CDR3 region is CSTLLDRNYGYTF. CDR3 bases: TGCAGCACACTATTGGACAGGAACTATGGCTACACCTTC.

This clone was observed once. The chain recombines TRBV11-2 with TRBJ2-1, with 11 bases aligning to TRBD2. The germline V gene has CDR1 SGHAT and CDR2 FQNNGV. CDR3 length: 17 amino acids. The junction had 12 bases not matched to a gene; V was cut back by 4 bases and J by 7 bases. The CDR3 reads CASSSTSGTSGLNEQFF. The CDR3 bases are TGTGCCAGCAGCTCAACTTCCGGGACTAGCGGACTAAATGAGCAGTTCTTC.

V gene TRBV5-1 combines with J gene TRBJ2-7; TRBD1 aligns across 10 bases. The CDR3 loop spans 16 amino acids. The germline V gene has CDR1 SGHRS and CDR2 YFSETQ. The ends lost 4 bases at V and 7 bases at J; junction bases unmatched: 14. Here the CDR3 DNA reads TGCGCCAGCAGCCAGTGGACAGGGGGAACCTTGGGGGAGCAGTACTTC. Translating gives CASSQWTGGTLGEQYF.

The chain links TRBV7-9 to TRBJ1-4, with 7 bases aligning to TRBD1. V was pared by 5 bases and J by 4 bases, with 4 bases of the junction left unmatched. This CDR3 has 14 amino acids. Germline CDR1 and CDR2: SEHNR and FQNEAQ (reference sequence). The DNA of the CDR3 is TGTGCCAGCAGCCCCAGGGGGAGTAATGAAAAACTGTTTTTT. Its translation is CASSPRGSNEKLFF.

The sample holds a few counts of this clone. J is TRBJ2-1 and V is TRBV2; 7 bases line up with TRBD2. Trimming at V came to 5 bases and at J to 8 bases, leaving 18 bases not matched to a gene. This CDR3 has 17 amino acids. The germline CDR1 and CDR2 sequences are SNHLY and FYNNEI. The CDR3 here is CASSSTSASTSGDEQFF. The CDR3 DNA reads TGTGCCAGCAGTAGTACTAGCGCCTCAACTTCCGGGGATGAGCAGTTCTTC.

This chain connects TRBV18 to TRBJ2-1; no reliable D call. The CDR3 sequence is 14 residues long. V dropped 3 bases and J dropped 5 bases, with 11 bases sitting between them. Germline V gene sequence: CDR1 KGHSH, CDR2 LQKENI. The CDR3 nucleotides are TGTGCCAGCTCACCGGCGGCAGCTAACAATGAGCAGTTCTTC. Its protein is CASSPAAANNEQFF.

Comments on this clone: This specimen includes other DNA sequences encoding the same CDR3. The chain couples TRBV29-1 to TRBJ1-2, with unresolved D. Germline CDR1 is SQVTM and CDR2 is ANQGSEA. V dropped 4 bases and J dropped 2 bases, with 5 bases sitting between them. The CDR3 is 11 residues long. This CDR3 reads CSVVENYGYTF. The CDR3, as DNA: TGCAGCGTTGTGGAGAACTATGGCTACACCTTC.

The gene calls are TRBV4-1 and TRBJ2-7; D gene uncertain. Germline loops: CDR1 MGHRA, CDR2 YSYEKL. The length of the CDR3 is 14 residues. V lost 3 bases, J lost 5 bases, and 14 bases lay in between. The CDR3 DNA sequence: TGCGCCAGCAGCCAGACCCCCTCTCAGGACGAGCAGTACTTC. Protein product: CASSQTPSQDEQYF.

This clone was recorded at least ten times. This chain connects TRBV7-2 to TRBJ2-5; TRBD2 aligns across 8 bases. CDR1 SGHTA and CDR2 FQGNSA come from the germline V gene. V trimming: 6 bases; J trimming: 2 bases; junction bases outside the gene matches: 5. The CDR3 extends over 14 amino acids. The CDR3 reads CASRPLAGQETQYF. The CDR3 DNA follows: TGTGCCAGCAGACCTCTAGCGGGTCAAGAGACCCAGTACTTC.

This clone showed up just a few times. The chain is built from TRBV5-6 and TRBJ2-1; no reliable D call. V lost 1 base and J 0 bases, leaving 8 bases between the germline ends. The CDR3 runs 15 residues. Germline V gene data show CDR1 as SGHDT and CDR2 as YYEEEE. The CDR3: CASSLYQPSYNEQFF. The CDR3, as DNA: TGTGCCAGCAGCTTGTACCAACCCTCCTACAATGAGCAGTTCTTC. The complete variable domain, with remaining parts taken from reference TRBV5-6 and TRBJ2-1, reads DAGVTQSPTHLIKTRGQQVTLRCSPKSGHDTVSWYQQALGQGPQFIFQYYEEEERQRGNFPDRFSGHQFPNYSSELNVNALLLGDSALYLCASSLYQPSYNEQFFGPGTRLTVL.

CDR3 coding DNA: TGTGCCAGCATGGGGACAGATCCTATGAACACTGAAGCTTTCTTT. This encodes CASMGTDPMNTEAFF. The chain links TRBV5-4 to TRBJ1-1, with TRBD1 matching 7 bases. Germline loops: CDR1 SGHNT, CDR2 YYREEE (reference sequence). V was clipped by 6 bases and J by 0 bases; unmatched bases: 8. The CDR3 runs to 15 residues.

V is TRBV28 and J is TRBJ1-2, with 7 bases fitting TRBD1. Per germline, CDR1 MDHEN and CDR2 SYDVKM. The J segment lost 1 base and the V segment lost 8 bases, leaving 13 bases of the junction unmatched. The CDR3 spans 16 residues. DNA for the CDR3: TGTGCCAGCCATACAGGGGCTGGGAGGAGTAACTATGGCTACACCTTC. Translating it yields CASHTGAGRSNYGYTF.

V is TRBV4-2 and J is TRBJ2-7; D is unresolved. This CDR3 has 13 residues. Germline-derived CDR1 and CDR2 are LGHNA and YNFKEQ. V lost 0 bases and J 4 bases, leaving 7 bases between the germline ends. The CDR3 here is CASSQDRQYEQYF. The CDR3 nucleotides are TGTGCCAGCAGCCAAGATAGGCAGTACGAGCAGTACTTC.

On this clone itself: Other DNA sequences from this sample encode an identical CDR3 as well. The rearrangement uses TRBV30 and TRBJ2-6, with D perhaps being TRBD1 or TRBD2 (5 bases each). CDR3 length: 14 amino acids. The germline gives CDR1 GTSNPN, CDR2 SVGIG (reference sequence). Trimming shortened V by 4 bases and J by 2 bases, and 9 bases separated the two germline ends. CDR3 loop: CAWKWGTGANVLTF. CDR3 nucleotides: TGTGCCTGGAAGTGGGGGACTGGGGCCAACGTCCTGACTTTC.

The V call is TRBV2, the J call TRBJ1-2, with a weak D call TRBD1 (5 bases). Germline V lookup: CDR1 SNHLY, CDR2 FYNNEI. The CDR3 contains 14 residues. V was clipped by 0 bases and J by 8 bases, with 13 bases between them. CDR3 protein: CASSEAGDWGGYTF. The CDR3 DNA is TGTGCCAGCAGTGAAGCGGGGGATTGGGGCGGCTACACCTTC. The full variable domain, rest sourced from reference TRBV2 and TRBJ1-2, is EPEVTQTPSHQVTQMGQEVILRCVPISNHLYFYWYRQILGQKVEFLVSFYNNEISEKSEIFDDQFSVERPDGSNFTLKIRSTKLEDSAMYFCASSEAGDWGGYTFGSGTRLTVV.

This clone was seen just once. CDR3 amino acids: CASKPRQSSYEQYF. CDR3 sequence (DNA): TGTGCCAGCAAGCCGAGACAGAGCTCCTACGAGCAGTACTTC. This sequence joins TRBV11-2 and TRBJ2-7; the D gene is possibly TRBD1 (5 bases). This CDR3 comprises 14 residues. The germline V gene encodes CDR1 SGHAT and CDR2 FQNNGV. V was pared by 7 bases and J by 0 bases, with 13 bases between.

This clone was observed a single time. This chain connects TRBV28 to TRBJ1-1; D is uncertain. V was pared by 10 bases and J by 0 bases, with 18 bases between. Germline-derived CDR1 and CDR2 are MDHEN and SYDVKM. The CDR3 runs 15 residues. The CDR3 DNA is TGTGCCACCGGTAGTGAATTGGTCATGAACACTGAAGCTTTCTTT. This gives the protein CATGSELVMNTEAFF.

V and J are TRBV30 and TRBJ1-2; D uncertain. The CDR3 consists of 15 residues. V shed 2 bases and J shed 4 bases, with 17 bases lying between them. CDR1 and CDR2 from the germline V gene are GTSNPN and SVGIG (reference sequence). The CDR3 region is CAWSRGPASLYGYTF. The CDR3 bases are TGTGCCTGGAGTAGAGGTCCCGCGTCCCTCTATGGCTACACCTTC.

J is TRBJ2-1 and V is TRBV7-3, with TRBD2 identical over 8 bases. The CDR3 consists of 18 residues. With 1 base clipped from V and 10 bases from J, the junction kept 18 bases outside the gene matches. The germline V gene has CDR1 SGHTA and CDR2 FQGTGA. As DNA, the CDR3 is TGTGCCAGCAGCTTAAATCGTCCTGGGACTAGTGGTATGGGGGAGCAGTTCTTC. The encoded protein is CASSLNRPGTSGMGEQFF. The complete variable domain, with remaining parts taken from reference TRBV7-3 and TRBJ2-1, reads GAGVSQTPSNKVTEKGKYVELRCDPISGHTALYWYRQSLGQGPEFLIYFQGTGAADDSGLPNDRFFAVRPEGSVSTLKIQRTERGDSAVYLCASSLNRPGTSGMGEQFFGPGTRLTVL.

The V call is TRBV2, the J call TRBJ2-3; 13 nucleotides line up with TRBD2. CDR1 and CDR2 from the germline V gene are SNHLY and FYNNEI. There are 16 residues in the CDR3. V gave up 3 bases and J gave up 7 bases; unmatched junction bases: 7. CDR3 bases: TGTGCCAGCAGTGAGGGGGGACTAGCGGGATCATATACGCAGTATTTT. Translated: CASSEGGLAGSYTQYF.

The V gene is TRBV7-2, the J gene TRBJ1-1; TRBD1 agrees at 9 bases. Germline CDR1 and CDR2: SGHTA and FQGNSA. V gave up 5 bases and J gave up 1 base; unmatched junction bases: 8. This CDR3 spans 16 amino acids. Here the CDR3 DNA reads TGTGCCAGCAGCCGAATGCCGACAGGGGGGAACACTGAAGCTTTCTTT. Translated: CASSRMPTGGNTEAFF.

This CDR3 reads CASSPGQFTDTQYF. As DNA, the CDR3 is TGTGCCAGCAGCCCCGGACAGTTCACAGATACGCAGTATTTT. The chain couples TRBV7-2 to TRBJ2-3; D is possibly TRBD1 (6 bases). V lost 5 bases and J lost 2, with 11 bases in between. This CDR3 region has 14 residues. CDR1 and CDR2 from the germline V gene are SGHTA and FQGNSA.

This clone was seen at least ten times. The rearrangement links TRBV30 to TRBJ2-1; 7 positions agree with TRBD2. This CDR3 has 12 amino acids. With V trimmed by 0 bases and J by 10 bases, 3 bases remained unmatched. The V gene's germline CDR1 is GTSNPN and CDR2 SVGIG (reference sequence). DNA of the CDR3: TGTGCCTGGAGTGTACGCGGGAGCGAGCAGTTCTTC. Translating gives CAWSVRGSEQFF.

This chain uses TRBV14 with TRBJ2-2; D is undetermined. Germline CDR1 and CDR2: SGHDN and FVKESK. The CDR3 covers 21 residues. With 1 base removed from V and 2 bases from J, the gap between germline ends came to 26 bases. In DNA, the CDR3 is TGTGCCAGCAGCCAAGTATTTATGAGGCTCCCGTCCCTTTCTAACACCGGGGAGCTGTTTTTT. It encodes CASSQVFMRLPSLSNTGELFF.

This chain joins TRBV5-1 and TRBJ2-5; perhaps TRBD2 as D (5 bases). In germline, CDR1 is SGHRS, CDR2 YFSETQ. V was trimmed by 4 bases and J by 5 bases, leaving 15 bases between them. CDR3 length equals 14 residues. DNA of the CDR3: TGCGCCAGCAGCCTGGCGGCGGGCTCTGAGACCCAGTACTTC. This encodes CASSLAAGSETQYF. Full variable domain (missing parts from reference TRBV5-1 and TRBJ2-5): KAGVTQTPRYLIKTRGQQVTLSCSPISGHRSVSWYQQTPGQGLQFLFEYFSETQRNKGNFPGRFSGRQFSNSRSEMNVSTLELGDSALYLCASSLAAGSETQYFGPGTRLLVL.